Presented here are 17 T cell receptor beta chains from one specimen sequenced in a study of T cell clonality in common variable immunodeficiency. Some clones are missing from TCRdb's copy, which holds only in-frame ones; the method was immunoSEQ multiplex PCR. The data show about 81,000 clones, with none appearing a single time. The sequenced material came from peripheral blood mononuclear cells. These receptor sequences come from a person aged 18 to 75 in good health.

This clone was observed at least ten times. From the germline J gene comes the end of the CDR3, since the read stops 3 residues before it. This rearrangement joins TRBV5-6 to TRBJ2-3; weak D call: TRBD1 (5 bases). This CDR3 comprises 14 residues. CDR1 is SGHDT and CDR2 is YYEEEE in the germline V gene. This chain's CDR3 is CASSPGIIRQSQYF. Partial CDR3 DNA: TGTGCCAGCAGCCCAGGGATTATCCGGCAATCG. The variable domain in full, completed from reference TRBV5-6 and TRBJ2-3, reads DAGVTQSPTHLIKTRGQQVTLRCSPKSGHDTVSWYQQALGQGPQFIFQYYEEEERQRGNFPDRFSGHQFPNYSSELNVNALLLGDSALYLCASSPGIIRQSQYFGPGTRLTVL.

This clone was found many times. At one boundary the junction diverges from the germline segment, which might be a read error. From the germline J gene comes the end of the CDR3, since the read stops 3 residues before it. Additional DNA sequences in this sample encode the identical CDR3. The chain links TRBV7-2 to TRBJ2-1; D is unclear. This CDR3 spans 14 amino acids. Germline-derived CDR1 and CDR2 are SGHTA and FQGNSA. The CDR3 sequence: CASSLGVGYNEQFF. Partial CDR3 DNA: TGCGCCAGCAGCTTAGGAGTCGGCTACAATGAG.

At least ten counts were recorded for this clone. The read falls 3 residues short of the CDR3 end, and the missing part is taken from the germline J gene. J is TRBJ2-5 and V is TRBV3-1 (or the pseudogene TRBV3-2); D is uncertain. Trimming removed 3 bases at V and 5 bases at J, with 10 bases between. This CDR3 is 13 amino acids long. The germline CDR1 and CDR2 sequences are LGHDT and YNNKEL (reference sequence). The CDR3 loop reads CASSQGPFETQYF. The sequenced CDR3 bases are TGTGCCAGCAGCCAGGGCCCTTTTGAGACC.

Many counts were recorded for this clone. The CDR3 end falls 3 residues outside the read, so it is completed with the germline J gene. The chain employs TRBV30 and TRBJ1-2; D not certain. Trimming stripped 5 bases from V and 4 bases from J, with 14 bases between. CDR3 size: 13 residues. CDR1 is GTSNPN, CDR2 SVGIG, per germline (reference sequence). The CDR3 spells CAWGGVLGYGYTF. The sequenced part of the CDR3 DNA is TGTGCCTGGGGCGGGGTGTTGGGCTATGGC.

In this sample, this clone turned up many times. The read terminates 3 residues before the CDR3 end, so the remaining end is supplied by the germline J gene. The chain combines TRBV28 with TRBJ1-5; a weak D match, TRBD1 (5 bases). This CDR3 spans 14 amino acids. The germline V gene has CDR1 MDHEN and CDR2 SYDVKM. V lost 2 bases and J lost 7, with 12 bases in between. The CDR3 bases that were read are TGTGCCAGCAGTTTACTCTTGGGGCGGCAGCCC. As protein: CASSLLLGRQP. The full CDR3 protein reads CASSLLLGRQPQHF.

This clone was recorded many times. At one of its ends the junction is not consistent with the germline gene, which may arise from a read error. The CDR3 is cut off 3 residues early in the read; its end comes from the germline J gene. This chain uses TRBV4-2 with TRBJ2-1; D not resolved. This CDR3 contains 15 residues. Germline V gene data show CDR1 as LGHNA and CDR2 as YNFKEQ. CDR3 DNA (partial): TGCGCCAGCAGCCAAGATCGCAGTGGCTACAATGAG. It is translated as CASSQDRSGYNE. The full CDR3 reads CASSQDRSGYNEQFF.

This clone showed up just a few times. The part of the CDR3 DNA that was read is TGCAGCGTTGCAGGGGGGCATCGCGAG. It translates to CSVAGGHRE. The CDR3, in full, reads CSVAGGHREQYF. The rearrangement uses TRBV29-1 and TRBJ2-7; TRBD1 is a possible D gene (7 bases). The read stops 3 residues short of the end of the CDR3; the missing end is completed from the germline J gene. This CDR3 is built from 12 residues. V lost 4 bases and J 6 bases, leaving 13 bases between the germline ends. Germline lookup yields CDR1 SQVTM and CDR2 ANQGSEA.

This clone was counted many times. Read data end 3 residues before the CDR3 end; the end is taken from the germline J gene. This chain uses TRBV20-1 with TRBJ1-5; D is perhaps TRBD1 (5 bases). The germline gives CDR1 DFQATT, CDR2 SNEGSKA (reference sequence). The V end lost 2 bases, the J end lost 0 bases, and 20 bases lay between the germline ends. This CDR3 comprises 18 residues. The CDR3: CSARHLARGWGSNQPQHF. The covered CDR3 bases are TGCAGTGCTAGACACTTGGCAAGGGGTTGGGGTAGCAATCAGCCC.

Ten or more counts support this clone. CDR3 DNA (partial): TGTGCCAGCAGCTTAAATGGGGCAGCGAACACCGGGGAG. Translation gives CASSLNGAANTGE. The entire CDR3 protein is CASSLNGAANTGELFF. The chain recombines TRBV7-3 with TRBJ2-2, with D possibly matching TRBD1 (5 bases). Coverage ceases 3 residues before the CDR3 finishes, and the germline J gene fills in the end. Germline CDR1 is SGHTA and CDR2 is FQGTGA. V lost 1 base and J 0 bases, leaving 9 bases between the germline ends. The CDR3 is 16 amino acids.

This clone came up many times. The read finishes 3 residues shy of the CDR3 end, and the germline J gene is used to complete it. This chain uses TRBV5-4 with TRBJ1-4, with D hard to call. The CDR3 length is 14 residues. Trimming took off 0 bases at V and 7 bases at J, with 10 bases between the two ends. Germline V lookup: CDR1 SGHNT, CDR2 YYREEE (reference sequence). The CDR3 protein is CASSLGPIPEKLFF. Partial CDR3 DNA: TGTGCCAGCAGCTTGGGGCCCATTCCTGAAAAA. Full variable domain (outside the CDR3, taken from reference TRBV5-4 and TRBJ1-4): ETGVTQSPTHLIKTRGQQVTLRCSSQSGHNTVSWYQQALGQGPQFIFQYYREEENGRGNFPPRFSGLQFPNYSSELNVNALELDDSALYLCASSLGPIPEKLFFGSGTQLSVL.

This clone was counted at least ten times. The read ends 3 residues shy of where the CDR3 ends; the end is completed using the germline J gene. The chain employs TRBV13 and TRBJ2-3, with a tentative D call TRBD2 (7 bases). The CDR3 runs to 16 residues. The V gene's germline CDR1 is PRHDT and CDR2 FYEKMQ (reference sequence). The part of the CDR3 DNA that was read is TGTGCTTCCCAGCGGCGGGGGCCCGTTTTATCAGATACG. It encodes CASQRRGPVLSDT. The CDR3 as a whole reads CASQRRGPVLSDTQYF.

This clone came up many times. The read comes to an end 3 residues before the CDR3 does, leaving the germline J gene to fill in the end. The J gene is TRBJ2-1, the V gene TRBV4-2, with 9 bases matching TRBD2. The CDR3 loop spans 17 amino acids. V dropped 4 bases and J dropped 5; count of bases not matched to a gene: 12. The germline CDR1 and CDR2 sequences are LGHNA and YNFKEQ. This CDR3 reads CASSPPPGVAGDNEQFF. Partial CDR3 DNA: TGTGCCAGCAGCCCACCCCCCGGAGTAGCGGGGGACAATGAG.

This clone has at least ten counts. The CDR3 end falls 3 residues outside the read, so it is completed with the germline J gene. This chain links TRBV11-3 with TRBJ2-3, with D possibly being TRBD2 (5 bases). There are 15 residues in the CDR3. V was pared by 5 bases and J by 2 bases, with 14 bases between. Germline values: CDR1 SGHNT, CDR2 YENEEA. This CDR3 reads CASSRGGQNTDTQYF. CDR3 DNA (partial): TGTGCCAGCAGCCGCGGCGGGCAGAACACAGATACG.

This clone was observed at least ten times. The sequenced fragment ends 3 residues before the CDR3 boundary, so the rest is inferred from the germline J gene. The rearrangement links TRBV19 to TRBJ2-2; possible D gene TRBD1, 6 bases. Per the germline V gene, CDR1 is LNHDA and CDR2 is SQIVND (reference sequence). This CDR3 region has 13 residues. Trimming shortened V by 5 bases and J by 6 bases, and 10 bases separated the two germline ends. The covered CDR3 bases are TGTGCCAGTAGTGCAGGGGCTGCCGGGGAG. It codes for CASSAGAAGE. The entire CDR3 is CASSAGAAGELFF.

In this sample, this clone turned up many times. CDR3 DNA (partial): TGCAGTGCCCCGACAGGGAAGGGGTTCACTGAA. Encoded protein: CSAPTGKGFTE. The full CDR3 sequence reads CSAPTGKGFTEAFF. The V gene is TRBV20-1, the J gene TRBJ1-1, with 7 bases fitting TRBD1. The read ends 3 residues before the CDR3 terminus; that terminus is restored from the germline J gene. The length of the CDR3 is 14 residues. With V trimmed by 6 bases and J by 4 bases, 11 bases remained unmatched. From germline, CDR1 is DFQATT and CDR2 SNEGSKA (reference sequence).

This clone was recorded many times. The CDR3 end is not reached by the read, which stops 3 residues before it; the germline J gene fills it in. The V call is TRBV14, the J call TRBJ2-3; D may be TRBD1 or TRBD2 (5 bases each). Trimming cost V 2 bases and J 4 bases, with 19 bases left between them. Germline V gene lookup returns CDR1 SGHDN and CDR2 FVKESK. This CDR3 comprises 17 residues. Incomplete CDR3 DNA: TGTGCCAGCAGCCAACCCCGAGCGACAGCGAGGGCAGATACG. Translating gives CASSQPRATARADT. The CDR3 as a whole reads CASSQPRATARADTQYF.

Ten or more counts support this clone. CDR3 DNA (partial): TGTGCCAGCAGCCCCCGGGACTACTGGGCCGAG. Translating gives CASSPRDYWAE. The CDR3 as a whole reads CASSPRDYWAEQYF. This chain links TRBV7-2 with TRBJ2-7; 7 nucleotides align to TRBD2. The CDR3 extends 3 residues past the end of the read, so its final part is completed from the germline J gene. CDR3 length equals 14 residues. Germline V lookup: CDR1 SGHTA, CDR2 FQGNSA. With V trimmed by 5 bases and J by 6 bases, 10 bases remained unmatched.